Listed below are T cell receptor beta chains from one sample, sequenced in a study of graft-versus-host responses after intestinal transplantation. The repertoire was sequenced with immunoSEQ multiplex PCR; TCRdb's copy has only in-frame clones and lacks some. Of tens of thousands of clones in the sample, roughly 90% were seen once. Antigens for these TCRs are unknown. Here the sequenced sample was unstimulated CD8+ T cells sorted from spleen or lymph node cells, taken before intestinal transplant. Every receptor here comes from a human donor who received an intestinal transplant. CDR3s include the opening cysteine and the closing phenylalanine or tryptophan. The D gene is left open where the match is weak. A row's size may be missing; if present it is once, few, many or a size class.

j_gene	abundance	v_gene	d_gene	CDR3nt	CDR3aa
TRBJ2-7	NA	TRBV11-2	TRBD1	TGTGCCAGCAGCTTACGGCGGGACAGGGGTTCCTACGAGCAGTACTTC	CASSLRRDRGSYEQYF
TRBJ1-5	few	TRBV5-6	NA	TGTGCCAGCAGCTCAGGGACTCGACTGTATAGCAATCAGCCCCAGCATTTT	CASSSGTRLYSNQPQHF
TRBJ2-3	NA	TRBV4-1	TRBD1	TGCGCCAGCAGCCAAGGGGACAGGGAAACAGATACGCAGTATTTT	CASSQGDRETDTQYF
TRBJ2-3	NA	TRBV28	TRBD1	TGTGCTAGCAGTCCCTTTTTGGGGACAGGGGGCAGGAGAGATACGCAGTATTTT	CASSPFLGTGGRRDTQYF
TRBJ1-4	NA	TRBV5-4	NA	TGTGCCAGCAGCTTTGGGCAGTATAATGAAAAACTGTTTTTT	CASSFGQYNEKLFF
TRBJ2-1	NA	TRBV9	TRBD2	TGTGCCAGCAGTACTAGCGGAGCCCATAAACGCTCCTACAATGAGCAGTTCTTC	CASSTSGAHKRSYNEQFF
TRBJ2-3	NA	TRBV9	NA	TGTGCCAGCAGCGAGAGCCGGGACATTCAACCCTCGGATACGCAGTATTTT	CASSESRDIQPSDTQYF
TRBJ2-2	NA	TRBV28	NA	TGTGCCAGCAGTGGGTTGGGGGAGGCGAACACCGGGGAGCTGTTTTTT	CASSGLGEANTGELFF
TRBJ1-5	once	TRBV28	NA	TGTGCCAGCAGTTTATACCCGGGGGGGGTTGGGAATCAGCCCCAGCATTTT	CASSLYPGGVGNQPQHF
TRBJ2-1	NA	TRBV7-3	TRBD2	TGTGCCAGCAGCACCGGGGGGTACAATGAGCAGTTCTTC	CASSTGGYNEQFF
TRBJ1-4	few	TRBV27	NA	TGTGCCAGCAAAAAGATCGGGGAGGCTAATGAAAAACTGTTTTTT	CASKKIGEANEKLFF
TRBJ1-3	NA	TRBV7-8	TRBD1	TGTGCCAGCAGCTTGGACAGGGGGAGCGGAAACACCATATATTTT	CASSLDRGSGNTIYF
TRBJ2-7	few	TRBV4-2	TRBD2	TGTGCCAGCAGCCAAGACGTCGGCGGGGGGGCCTACGAGCAGTACTTC	CASSQDVGGGAYEQYF
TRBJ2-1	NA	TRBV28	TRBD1	TGTGCCAGCAGTTCTCGGACAGGTTTCTACTTGTGGTACAATGAGCAGTTCTTC	CASSSRTGFYLWYNEQFF
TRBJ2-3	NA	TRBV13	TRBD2	TGTGCCAGCAGCTTGGGTAGCGGGAGCTGGGATTTT	CASSLGSGSWDF
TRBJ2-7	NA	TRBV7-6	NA	TGTGCCAGCAGCGCGGGACCGAGGTCCAGGTACGAGCAGTACTTC	CASSAGPRSRYEQYF
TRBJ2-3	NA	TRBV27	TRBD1	TGTGCCAGCAGTTTCCTCCCGGGACAGGGCACAGATACGCAGTATTTT	CASSFLPGQGTDTQYF
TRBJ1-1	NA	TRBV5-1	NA	TGCGCCAGCAGTTGGACCCCAGGGGAAGGGGATACTGAAGCTTTCTTT	CASSWTPGEGDTEAFF